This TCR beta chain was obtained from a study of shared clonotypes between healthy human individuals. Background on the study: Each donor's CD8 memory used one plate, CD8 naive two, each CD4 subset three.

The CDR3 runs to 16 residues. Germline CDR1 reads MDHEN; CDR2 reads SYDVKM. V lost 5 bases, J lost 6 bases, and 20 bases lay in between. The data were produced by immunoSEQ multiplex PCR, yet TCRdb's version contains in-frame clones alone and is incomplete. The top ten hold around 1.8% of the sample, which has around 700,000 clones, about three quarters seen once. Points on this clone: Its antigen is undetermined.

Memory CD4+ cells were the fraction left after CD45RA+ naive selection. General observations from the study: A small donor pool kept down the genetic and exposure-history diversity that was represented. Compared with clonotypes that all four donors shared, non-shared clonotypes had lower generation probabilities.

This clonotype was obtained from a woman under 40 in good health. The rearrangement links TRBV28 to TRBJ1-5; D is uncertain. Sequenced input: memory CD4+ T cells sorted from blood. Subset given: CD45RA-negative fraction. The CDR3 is CASSPSTHHMGQPQHF. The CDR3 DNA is TGTGCCAGCAGTCCAAGCACACACCACATGGGTCAGCCCCAGCATTTT.